The 25 T cell receptor beta chains presented below share a single source sample, sequenced in a study of cytomegalovirus exposure and HLA in healthy donors. Primers for the PCR totalled 60 Vbeta and 13 Jbeta. Clones were read by immunoSEQ multiplex PCR, and TCRdb kept only the in-frame ones, dropping some. The table lists around 200,000 clones, over 60% of them singletons. The source material was PBMCs. These receptors all stem from a male donor in good health and CMV-seronegative.

This CDR3 reads CASSAPGGADQPQHF. CDR3 coding DNA: TGTGCCAGCAGCGCTCCAGGGGGCGCGGATCAGCCCCAGCATTTT. This rearrangement joins TRBV9 to TRBJ1-5; 8 bases line up with TRBD1. The CDR3 covers 15 residues. Germline loops: CDR1 SGDLS, CDR2 YYNGEE. After removal of 3 bases from V and 5 bases from J, the junction contained 7 bases not matched to a gene. The full variable domain, its missing parts supplied by reference TRBV9 and TRBJ1-5, is DSGVTQTPKHLITATGQRVTLRCSPRSGDLSVYWYQQSLDQGLQFLIQYYNGEERAKGNILERFSAQQFPDLHSELNLSSLELGDSALYFCASSAPGGADQPQHFGDGTRLSIL.

The gene calls are TRBV9 and TRBJ1-1; possible D gene TRBD1, 6 bases. Trimming removed 0 bases from V and 1 base from J, with 10 bases in between. The CDR3 extends over 15 amino acids. The germline CDR1 and CDR2 sequences are SGDLS and YYNGEE. The DNA for the CDR3 is TGTGCCAGCAGCGTAGCCGCAGGGGCGAACACTGAAGCTTTCTTT. Its protein product is CASSVAAGANTEAFF.

This clone has more than one count but fewer than ten. The chain couples TRBV29-1 to TRBJ2-3; D is perhaps TRBD1 (6 bases). V gave up 4 bases and J gave up 1 base, with 12 bases separating them. This CDR3 is 14 amino acids long. Germline CDR1 SQVTM, CDR2 ANQGSEA. The CDR3 loop is CSVAPAGGTDTQYF. CDR3 coding DNA: TGCAGCGTTGCCCCTGCAGGGGGCACAGATACGCAGTATTTT.

The V call is TRBV29-1, the J call TRBJ2-1; the match to TRBD2 covers 7 bases. Trimming at V came to 2 bases and at J to 3 bases, leaving 4 bases not matched to a gene. There are 14 residues in the CDR3. From germline, CDR1 is SQVTM and CDR2 ANQGSEA. The CDR3 spells CSVEFRDYYNEQFF. The CDR3 DNA reads TGCAGCGTTGAATTCAGGGACTACTACAATGAGCAGTTCTTC.

The chain combines TRBV30 with TRBJ2-1; D might be TRBD2 (5 bases). Germline V gene lookup returns CDR1 GTSNPN and CDR2 SVGIG (reference sequence). Trimming removed 1 base at V and 7 bases at J, with 11 bases between. The CDR3 is made up of 13 amino acids. CDR3 protein: CAWSADTRNEQFF. In DNA, the CDR3 is TGTGCCTGGAGTGCTGACACTAGAAATGAGCAGTTCTTC.

The chain employs TRBV6-1 and TRBJ2-2, with D tentatively TRBD2 (5 bases). Looked up from germline, CDR1 is MNHNS and CDR2 is SASEGT. Trimming removed 8 bases at V and 4 bases at J, with 17 bases between. This CDR3 is 15 amino acids long. CDR3 residues: CASLRNRGGTGELFF. In DNA, the CDR3 is TGTGCCAGCCTTCGGAACAGAGGAGGCACCGGGGAGCTGTTTTTT.

The chain is built from TRBV4-1 and TRBJ2-7; 7 bases fit TRBD1. V lost 4 bases, J lost 4 bases, and 7 bases stayed unmatched. Germline CDR1 is MGHRA and CDR2 is YSYEKL. This CDR3 is 14 amino acids long. The CDR3 nucleotides read TGCGCCAGCAGCCCCTCAGCAGGGGGTTACGAGCAGTACTTC. Amino acids: CASSPSAGGYEQYF.

This chain uses TRBV28 with TRBJ1-1; no clear D. V lost 2 bases to trimming and J lost 2 bases, with 12 bases between them. Per germline, CDR1 MDHEN and CDR2 SYDVKM. The CDR3 covers 15 residues. CDR3 in amino acids: CASSLREGLNTEAFF. The CDR3 DNA sequence: TGTGCCAGCAGTTTAAGGGAGGGTCTAAACACTGAAGCTTTCTTT.

This clone has more than one count but fewer than ten. The gene calls are TRBV6-1 and TRBJ1-5; 7 bases match TRBD1. CDR1 MNHNS and CDR2 SASEGT come from the germline V gene. This CDR3 has 15 residues. V shed 2 bases, J shed 6 bases, and the junction held 7 bases outside the gene matches. The CDR3 protein is CASSELGGAVQPQHF. The CDR3 DNA reads TGTGCCAGCAGTGAACTAGGGGGCGCGGTTCAGCCCCAGCATTTT.

The rearrangement joins TRBV5-6 to TRBJ2-1; 7 bases line up with TRBD1. The CDR3 consists of 15 residues. Germline V gene sequence: CDR1 SGHDT, CDR2 YYEEEE. The J segment lost 10 bases and the V segment lost 5 bases, leaving 15 bases of the junction unmatched. Here the CDR3 DNA reads TGTGCCAGCAGATCTGTACGGGACAGTACGTGGGAGCAGTTCTTC. This gives the protein CASRSVRDSTWEQFF.

The chain carries TRBV5-1 and TRBJ1-1, with TRBD1 identical over 8 bases. The CDR3 spans 13 residues. Per germline, CDR1 SGHRS and CDR2 YFSETQ. V shed 1 base, J shed 5 bases, and the junction held 1 base outside the gene matches. The CDR3 DNA reads TGCGCCAGCAGCTTGAGGGACAGGACTGAAGCTTTCTTT. Translating gives CASSLRDRTEAFF.

The chain couples TRBV19 to TRBJ1-1; D gene uncertain. The ends were cut back, 1 base at V and 4 bases at J, with 13 bases in the middle. This CDR3 has 15 amino acids. Germline V lookup: CDR1 LNHDA, CDR2 SQIVND (reference sequence). CDR3 region: CASSIVGVRGTEAFF. The CDR3 DNA reads TGTGCCAGTAGTATAGTTGGCGTGCGGGGCACTGAAGCTTTCTTT.

This rearrangement joins TRBV10-3 to TRBJ1-1, with D unclear. Germline lookup yields CDR1 ENHRY and CDR2 SYGVKD. Trimming took off 2 bases at V and 4 bases at J, with 14 bases between the two ends. CDR3 size: 15 residues. The CDR3 spells CAISEGEAGGTEAFF. The CDR3 DNA reads TGTGCCATCAGTGAGGGGGAGGCGGGCGGCACTGAAGCTTTCTTT.

The J gene is TRBJ2-7, the V gene TRBV7-2; 8 bases are shared with TRBD2. In germline, CDR1 is SGHTA, CDR2 FQGNSA. This CDR3 has 14 amino acids. V was pared by 4 bases and J by 5 bases, with 7 bases of the junction left unmatched. The CDR3 DNA reads as TGTGCCAGCAGCTCCTCTAGCGGGCCTAACGAGCAGTACTTC. Translating gives CASSSSSGPNEQYF.

This chain uses TRBV4-3 with TRBJ1-1, with 10 bases that match TRBD1. Germline values: CDR1 LGHNA, CDR2 YSLEER. This CDR3 contains 14 residues. V gave up 3 bases and J gave up 3 bases; unmatched junction bases: 1. CDR3 sequence reads: CASSQGQGYTEAFF. CDR3 nucleotide sequence: TGCGCCAGCAGCCAGGGACAGGGGTACACTGAAGCTTTCTTT.

V is TRBV4-1 and J is TRBJ2-1, with D possibly being TRBD2 (5 bases). Deletions cut 7 bases from V and 5 bases from J, with 6 bases between. The germline CDR1 and CDR2 sequences are MGHRA and YSYEKL. The CDR3 has 11 residues. Here the CDR3 reads CASNGNNEQFF. The CDR3 DNA is TGCGCCAGCAACGGGAACAATGAGCAGTTCTTC.

This clone was found once. V gene TRBV6-5 combines with J gene TRBJ1-2, with D tentatively TRBD1 (6 bases). The length of the CDR3 is 15 residues. Trimming shortened V by 2 bases and J by 0 bases, and 10 bases separated the two germline ends. CDR1 and CDR2 from the germline V gene are MNHEY and SVGAGI. The CDR3 here is CASSYTQGSNYGYTF. In DNA form, the CDR3 reads TGTGCCAGCAGTTACACCCAGGGGTCTAACTATGGCTACACCTTC.

The chain recombines TRBV29-1 with TRBJ2-7; TRBD2 matches 7 bases. CDR1 SQVTM and CDR2 ANQGSEA come from the germline V gene. With 2 bases clipped from V and 4 bases from J, the junction kept 11 bases outside the gene matches. This CDR3 contains 15 residues. For the CDR3, the DNA is TGCAGCGTTGAACTTGCCGGGAGGCTGGAGTACGAGCAGTACTTC. Translating it yields CSVELAGRLEYEQYF.

The sample holds one count of this clone. The chain couples TRBV27 to TRBJ2-7; D is unclear. The germline gives CDR1 MNHEY, CDR2 SMNVEV (reference sequence). The ends were cut back, 5 bases at V and 3 bases at J, with 11 bases in the middle. The CDR3 is 13 amino acids. The CDR3 region is CASSRSESYEQYF. CDR3 coding DNA: TGTGCCAGCAGTCGCTCTGAGAGCTACGAGCAGTACTTC.

J is TRBJ1-6 and V is TRBV7-9, with 8 bases lining up with TRBD1. The germline gives CDR1 SEHNR, CDR2 FQNEAQ (reference sequence). With 5 bases clipped from V and 7 bases from J, the junction kept 4 bases outside the gene matches. The CDR3 runs 14 residues. Here the CDR3 DNA reads TGTGCCAGCAGCAGCCGGGACAGGAATTCACCCCTCCACTTT. Translated: CASSSRDRNSPLHF.

This clone was recorded a few times. The chain combines TRBV5-1 with TRBJ2-7; 9 positions agree with TRBD1. Germline CDR1 is SGHRS and CDR2 is YFSETQ. J gave up 5 bases and V 5 bases, and 14 bases lay outside the gene matches. CDR3 length: 16 amino acids. In DNA, the CDR3 is TGCGCCAGCAGTTTTAACAGGGGGCGAGTCATCGACGAGCAGTACTTC. It encodes CASSFNRGRVIDEQYF. The full variable domain, with the rest looked up from reference TRBV5-1 and TRBJ2-7, is KAGVTQTPRYLIKTRGQQVTLSCSPISGHRSVSWYQQTPGQGLQFLFEYFSETQRNKGNFPGRFSGRQFSNSRSEMNVSTLELGDSALYLCASSFNRGRVIDEQYFGPGTRLTVT.

The chain uses TRBV6-5 and TRBJ2-7, with a possible D match to TRBD2 (6 bases). Trimming removed 4 bases at V and 2 bases at J, with 18 bases between. Germline lookup yields CDR1 MNHEY and CDR2 SVGAGI. The CDR3 covers 16 residues. For the CDR3, the DNA is TGTGCCAGCAGTTTGGTGAGCGGGTTTTCAACCTACGAGCAGTACTTC. Translation: CASSLVSGFSTYEQYF.

This chain links TRBV19 with TRBJ1-3; TRBD1 matches 7 bases. This CDR3 contains 13 residues. The germline V gene encodes CDR1 LNHDA and CDR2 SQIVND (reference sequence). V lost 8 bases to trimming and J lost 2 bases; unmatched junction nucleotides: 3. For the CDR3, the DNA is TGTGCCAGTCCCGACAGGGCTGGAAACACCATATATTTT. Translation: CASPDRAGNTIYF.

This clone was picked up a small number of times. V is TRBV28 and J is TRBJ1-2; 9 bases are a match to TRBD1. The CDR3 has 16 amino acids. The V and J ends lost 6 bases and 4 bases, in that order; junction bases with no gene match: 12. CDR1 is MDHEN and CDR2 is SYDVKM in the germline V gene. Here the CDR3 reads CASSLSPGTGFYGYTF. DNA of the CDR3: TGTGCCAGCAGCCTGAGTCCCGGGACAGGGTTCTATGGCTACACCTTC.

The rearrangement uses TRBV7-8 and TRBJ1-2; TRBD1 aligns across 8 bases. J lost 4 bases, V lost 1 base, and 8 bases had no gene match. CDR1 and CDR2 from the germline V gene are SGHVS and FQNEAQ. This CDR3 contains 16 residues. For the CDR3, the DNA is TGTGCCAGCAGCTTAGAAGGGACAGGTTTAGGCTATGGCTACACCTTC. Residues: CASSLEGTGLGYGYTF.